What follows are 16 T cell receptor beta chains derived from one specimen sequenced in a study of blood T cell repertoires in COVID-19. Sequencing was performed with immunoSEQ multiplex PCR; in TCRdb, only in-frame clones are kept and a portion is missing. This table holds 250,000 to 300,000 clones, roughly 86% found once. What was sequenced was PBMCs or T cells enriched from blood (not recorded which). These receptor sequences come from a woman between 25 and 40 years old who had recovered from COVID-19.

This sequence joins TRBV11-2 and TRBJ1-1; tentatively, D is TRBD1 (6 bases). Germline V lookup: CDR1 SGHAT, CDR2 FQNNGV. CDR3 length equals 14 residues. Between the trimmed V and J ends, which lost 1 base and 4 bases, there was a span of 10 bases. The CDR3, as DNA: TGTGCCAGCAGCTTAGCAGGGGCGGCCACTGAAGCTTTCTTT. It translates to CASSLAGAATEAFF.

This clone was picked up one time. This sequence joins TRBV6-9 and TRBJ1-5; D is uncertain. Germline V gene data show CDR1 as MNHGY and CDR2 as SVAAGI. CDR3 length equals 16 residues. The DNA of the CDR3 is TGTAGGTCCGAAAAGGTCGTCGGGTCGGGGAATCAGCCCCAGCATTTT. Its translation is CRSEKVVGSGNQPQHF.

The J gene is TRBJ2-6, the V gene TRBV18, with D possibly being TRBD2 (6 bases). CDR3 length: 17 residues. V shed 2 bases and J shed 0 bases, with 11 bases lying between them. The germline gives CDR1 KGHSH, CDR2 LQKENI. CDR3 nucleotide sequence: TGTGCCAGCTCACCAGGGGGGATCTTCTCTGGGGCCAACGTCCTGACTTTC. Its protein product is CASSPGGIFSGANVLTF.

V is TRBV5-4 and J is TRBJ1-1; 7 bases are shared with TRBD1. V trimming: 2 bases; J trimming: 0 bases; junction bases outside the gene matches: 4. CDR1 is SGHNT, CDR2 YYREEE, per germline (reference sequence). The CDR3 consists of 15 residues. The CDR3 sequence: CASSFGQVMNTEAFF. The CDR3 bases are TGTGCCAGCAGCTTTGGACAGGTAATGAACACTGAAGCTTTCTTT.

The rearrangement uses TRBV5-1 and TRBJ2-7, with D maybe TRBD2 (7 bases). The germline V gene has CDR1 SGHRS and CDR2 YFSETQ. CDR3 length equals 16 residues. Between the trimmed V and J ends, which lost 0 bases and 1 base, there was a span of 14 bases. CDR3 nucleotide sequence: TGCGCCAGCAGCTTGGGTGGGGGGGGCTTATCCTACGAGCAGTACTTC. Its translation: CASSLGGGGLSYEQYF. Full variable domain (remainder filled in from reference TRBV5-1 and TRBJ2-7): KAGVTQTPRYLIKTRGQQVTLSCSPISGHRSVSWYQQTPGQGLQFLFEYFSETQRNKGNFPGRFSGRQFSNSRSEMNVSTLELGDSALYLCASSLGGGGLSYEQYFGPGTRLTVT.

This chain connects TRBV6-5 to TRBJ2-7; D ambiguous. This CDR3 comprises 15 residues. Trimming shortened V by 1 base and J by 4 bases, and 14 bases separated the two germline ends. CDR1 MNHEY and CDR2 SVGAGI come from the germline V gene. The CDR3 bases are TGTGCCAGCAGTTACTTGCCACCCGAACGGTACGAGCAGTACTTC. It is translated as CASSYLPPERYEQYF.

The V and J genes are TRBV3-1 (or the pseudogene TRBV3-2) and TRBJ1-1; 9 nucleotides match TRBD1. The germline V gene encodes CDR1 LGHDT and CDR2 YNNKEL (reference sequence). J lost 6 bases, V lost 4 bases, and 9 bases had no gene match. This CDR3 is 15 amino acids long. In DNA, the CDR3 is TGTGCCAGCAGCCCGATCCGGGACAGGGATCCTGAAGCTTTCTTT. This gives the protein CASSPIRDRDPEAFF.

Written as DNA, the CDR3 is TGTGCCAGCAGGCAGGGCGTCAACAATGAGCAGTTCTTC. Translation gives CASRQGVNNEQFF. The chain couples TRBV12-3 or TRBV12-4 to TRBJ2-1; D is perhaps TRBD1 (5 bases). Trimming took 6 bases from V and 5 from J, leaving 11 bases between them. This CDR3 spans 13 amino acids.

This chain connects TRBV27 to TRBJ2-7; tentative D call: TRBD1 (5 bases). This CDR3 has 13 amino acids. The V end lost 5 bases, the J end lost 3 bases, and 11 bases lay between the germline ends. The germline V gene encodes CDR1 MNHEY and CDR2 SMNVEV (reference sequence). The CDR3, as DNA: TGTGCCAGCAGTCCCGGACATAACTACGAGCAGTACTTC. Translated: CASSPGHNYEQYF.

The chain carries TRBV27 and TRBJ2-7; 7 bases map to TRBD1. The trim removed 7 bases at V and 3 bases at J, leaving 9 bases unmatched. Germline V lookup: CDR1 MNHEY, CDR2 SMNVEV (reference sequence). This CDR3 region has 14 residues. The CDR3, as DNA: TGTGCCAGCACCCGACAGGGAATGCGCTACGAGCAGTACTTC. Encoded protein: CASTRQGMRYEQYF.

This chain joins TRBV27 and TRBJ2-5; 7 nucleotides align to TRBD1. Trimming cost V 6 bases and J 5 bases; bases outside gene matches: 9. Per the germline V gene, CDR1 is MNHEY and CDR2 is SMNVEV (reference sequence). The CDR3 sequence is 14 residues long. In DNA form, the CDR3 reads TGTGCCAGCAGATCCTCAGGGGGATGGGAGACCCAGTACTTC. Amino acid sequence: CASRSSGGWETQYF.

A single count supports this clone. The genes are TRBV27 and TRBJ2-5, with 10 bases fitting TRBD2. V trimming: 5 bases; J trimming: 5 bases; junction bases outside the gene matches: 8. The CDR3 is made up of 15 amino acids. Germline V gene data show CDR1 as MNHEY and CDR2 as SMNVEV (reference sequence). CDR3 bases: TGTGCCAGCAGTCTCCAAGGACTAGCGGCGGAGACCCAGTACTTC. Translation gives CASSLQGLAAETQYF.

V usage is TRBV28 and J usage is TRBJ1-2, with 7 positions matching TRBD1. Germline CDR1 MDHEN, CDR2 SYDVKM. Trimming cost V 6 bases and J 8 bases; bases outside gene matches: 6. The CDR3 loop spans 12 amino acids. CDR3 loop: CASSTGDRGYTF. CDR3 nucleotide sequence: TGTGCCAGCAGCACAGGGGATCGGGGCTACACCTTC.

V gene TRBV6-1 combines with J gene TRBJ1-2, with D perhaps matching TRBD1 (5 bases). Trimming cost V 2 bases and J 6 bases, with 10 bases left between them. Germline loops: CDR1 MNHNS, CDR2 SASEGT. This CDR3 is built from 13 residues. The CDR3 region has the DNA TGTGCCAGCAGTGAATTCGACAGCGATGGCTACACCTTC. Amino acids: CASSEFDSDGYTF.

J is TRBJ2-1 and V is TRBV7-8; weak D call: TRBD2 (6 bases). The V end was cut by 2 bases, the J end by 5 bases, with 10 bases between. The CDR3 has 14 residues. Germline CDR1 reads SGHVS; CDR2 reads FQNEAQ. In DNA form, the CDR3 reads TGTGCCAGCAGCTTAAGTCGGAGGGACAATGAGCAGTTCTTC. Translating it yields CASSLSRRDNEQFF.

J is TRBJ1-1 and V is TRBV12-3 or TRBV12-4; D is ambiguous. This CDR3 is 13 amino acids long. Trimming removed 7 bases from V and 8 bases from J, with 17 bases in between. In DNA form, the CDR3 reads TGTGCCAGCAATGTGTACGGGCGGGCAGAAGCTTTCTTT. Its translation is CASNVYGRAEAFF.